A single T cell receptor (beta chain) is shown here with its context. Its antigen is currently unknown. Primers included in the PCR were 60 Vbeta and 13 Jbeta primers. Clones were read by immunoSEQ multiplex PCR, and TCRdb kept only the in-frame ones, dropping some. Its listing shows over 75,000 clones. The sample comes from a study of cytomegalovirus exposure and HLA in healthy donors. About the research overall: Most genotyped donors, over 70% of roughly 400, had Caucasian-associated genetic ancestry.

Germline V CDR1 and CDR2: SGHRS, YFSETQ. Trimming shortened V by 2 bases and J by 1 base, and 12 bases separated the two germline ends. The CDR3 consists of 15 residues. The study's findings and limits: DRB1 showed the most TCR associations and HLA-C the fewest in a later analysis, as rates varied by HLA locus. Most TCR beta V segments were productive about 90% or about 30% of the time in an earlier analysis.

The chain employs TRBV5-1 and TRBJ1-1; D not certain. The sample comprised PBMCs. The source of this sequence is a man in his fifties or sixties in good health and CMV-seronegative. The CDR3 protein is CASSFSSTRNTEAFF. The CDR3 DNA is TGCGCCAGCAGCTTTTCGTCCACACGGAACACTGAAGCTTTCTTT.